These T cell receptor beta chains were read from a single sample in a study of glioma-infiltrating T cells. MiXCR was run by TCRdb on the multiplex PCR reads, yielding one entry per CDR3 protein. Among a few hundred thousand distinct CDR3 sequences listed, roughly 41% were seen once. Sequencing used glioma tissue, nonneoplastic brain tissue, or PBMCs (not recorded which). The receptors stem from a human donor with low-grade glioma or glioblastoma, undergoing nonglioma brain surgery, or in good health (not recorded which). The CDR3 runs from the conserved cysteine through the conserved F or W. D genes are given only for firm matches. Not every row has a clone size; where given, it reads once, few, many or a size class.

TRBJ1-6	TRBV25-1	14	NA	few	TGTGCCAGCAGTGCGATCTGGGATAGTTCACCCCTCCACTTT	CASSAIWDSSPLHF
TRBJ1-2	TRBV15	12	TRBD1	many	TGTGCCATCTCCCGGGACAGTAGTGGCTACACCTTC	CAISRDSSGYTF
TRBJ2-1	TRBV27	15	NA	many	TGTGCCAGCAGCCCGGAGTGGACTAATTACAATGAGCAGTTCTTC	CASSPEWTNYNEQFF
TRBJ2-7	TRBV11-1	13	TRBD1	few	TGTGCCAGCAGGAACAGGGGTTCCTACGAGCAGTACTTC	CASRNRGSYEQYF
TRBJ2-1	TRBV7-2	14	NA	NA	TGTGCCAGCAGCCTCCCGGACAGATACAATGAGCAGTTCTTC	CASSLPDRYNEQFF
TRBJ2-7	TRBV27	16	NA	many	TGTGCCAGCAGACCAAGTACAGGGTCGTTTGCCTACGAGCAGTACTTC	CASRPSTGSFAYEQYF
TRBJ1-1	TRBV20-1	14	NA	NA	TGCAGTGCTAGCGGTCGACTAGGGGGCACTGAAGCTTTCTTT	CSASGRLGGTEAFF
TRBJ2-7	TRBV24-1	18	TRBD1	NA	TGTGCCACCAGTGATAGTCTGGGCACAGGGGGAAGGGCCTACGAGCAGTACTTC	CATSDSLGTGGRAYEQYF
TRBJ2-3	TRBV6-2/TRBV6-3	14	NA	few	TGTGCCAGCAGTTACCGGGCGGAGACAGATACGCAGTATTTT	CASSYRAETDTQYF
TRBJ2-5	TRBV5-4	16	NA	NA	TGTGCCAGCAGCTCCGAACCCAGCCGGGCGGGTGAGACCCAGTACTTC	CASSSEPSRAGETQYF
TRBJ2-1	TRBV18	14	NA	NA	TGTGCCAGCTCACTCACTAGCTGGGGGGATGAGCAGTTCTTC	CASSLTSWGDEQFF
TRBJ1-5	TRBV3-1	14	NA	few	TGTGCCAGCAGCCCAAACCCGGGCAATCAGCCCCAGCATTTT	CASSPNPGNQPQHF
TRBJ1-6	TRBV7-2	15	NA	NA	TGTGCCAGCAGCTTTCGCAGGATTTCTGATTCACCCCTCCACTTT	CASSFRRISDSPLHF
TRBJ1-1	TRBV9	13	NA	NA	TGTGCCAGCAGCGTAGATGCAGGGGCTGGAGCTTCCTTT	CASSVDAGAGASF
TRBJ2-1	TRBV29-1	15	TRBD2	NA	TGCAGCGTTCTAGGACTAGCGGCCCGTCACAATGAGCAGTTCTTC	CSVLGLAARHNEQFF
TRBJ1-5	TRBV28	14	NA	once	TGTGCCAGCATCTTTGCGGGGGCGGGCCATCCCCAGCATTTT	CASIFAGAGHPQHF
TRBJ2-6	TRBV28	14	NA	few	TGTGCCAGCAGTCTCAGGGCTGGGGCCAACGTCCTGACTTTC	CASSLRAGANVLTF
TRBJ2-2	TRBV28	13	TRBD1	NA	TGTGCCAGCAGTGACAGGGGGTCCGGGGAGCTGTTTTTT	CASSDRGSGELFF
TRBJ2-3	TRBV5-1	16	TRBD2	NA	TGCGCCAGCAGCTTCGTGGCGGGAGTTAGCACAGATACGCAGTATTTT	CASSFVAGVSTDTQYF
TRBJ2-1	TRBV5-1	16	TRBD1	NA	TGCGCCAGCAGCCCCTTAGGACAGGGGTCAGTCAGTGAGCAGTTCTTC	CASSPLGQGSVSEQFF
TRBJ2-2	TRBV28	16	TRBD1	NA	TGTGCCAGCAACTTCCCTGACAGGGTTCCCACCGGGGAGCTGTTTTTT	CASNFPDRVPTGELFF
TRBJ1-1	TRBV7-9	15	NA	few	TGTGCCAGCAGCTCTCCCAGGGTCCGGAACACTGAAGCTTTCTTT	CASSSPRVRNTEAFF
TRBJ2-7	TRBV18	14	NA	few	TGTGCCAGCTCACCACCGCGGGGGCCGGGCGAGCAGTACTTC	CASSPPRGPGEQYF
TRBJ2-5	TRBV6-2/TRBV6-3	12	NA	many	TGTGCCAGCAGTTACTCGGCCCAGACCCAGTACTTC	CASSYSAQTQYF
TRBJ1-6	TRBV6-2/TRBV6-3	14	NA	few	TGTGCCAGCAGGCCAGGACAGACGGATTCACCCCTCCACTTT	CASRPGQTDSPLHF
TRBJ2-7	TRBV4-3	18	TRBD2	NA	TGCGCCAGCAGCCAAGATCAGCTAGCGGGAGGGCTCGCCTACGAGCAGTACTTC	CASSQDQLAGGLAYEQYF
TRBJ2-7	TRBV2	15	TRBD2	few	TGTGCCAGCAGTGAAGGGCGGGAGGGAGAATACGAGCAGTACTTC	CASSEGREGEYEQYF
TRBJ2-5	TRBV4-2	15	NA	NA	TGTGCCAGCAGCCAAGAGTCTTTCGGGGAAGAGACCCAGTACTTC	CASSQESFGEETQYF
TRBJ1-4	TRBV6-2/TRBV6-3	15	TRBD1	NA	TGTGCCAGCAGTCCCGGACAGGTCTCTAATGAAAAACTGTTTTTT	CASSPGQVSNEKLFF
TRBJ1-4	TRBV25-1	16	TRBD1	many	TGTGCCAGCAGTGAATCAGGCTTGACAGGGAATGAAAAACTGTTTTTT	CASSESGLTGNEKLFF
TRBJ2-1	TRBV20-1	17	TRBD2	once	TGCAGTGCTAGAGATGCGGGCGGGAGGGCCTACTACGATGAGCAGTTCTTC	CSARDAGGRAYYDEQFF
TRBJ1-2	TRBV27	13	NA	NA	TGTGCCAGCAGCCCGGGACACCTTTATGGCTACACCTTC	CASSPGHLYGYTF